This T cell receptor (beta chain) is drawn from a study of tumour-infiltrating T cells in Burkitt lymphoma. Study results and limitations: Many Burkitt lymphoma patients shared several public clonotypes.

This clone was detected only a few times. What it binds is not known. Assay: immunoSEQ multiplex PCR; the TCRdb copy retains only in-frame clones and omits some. The table shows around 700 clones, with roughly 17% occurring only once. There are 15 residues in the CDR3. V shed 7 bases, J shed 0 bases, and the junction held 7 bases outside the gene matches. Germline assignment: CDR1 MNHNS and CDR2 SASEGT. The V and J genes are TRBV6-1 and TRBJ1-2; 8 nucleotides agree with TRBD1. Material: tumor tissue. The clonotype comes from a human donor with Burkitt lymphoma. The CDR3 DNA reads as TGTGCCAGCAAGAGGGACAGGCATTCTAACTATGGCTACACCTTC. The encoded protein is CASKRDRHSNYGYTF.